The T cell receptor beta chain described here comes from a study of T-cell reconstitution after alpha-beta-depleted transplantation in children. General study points: The authors attributed T-cell counts and diversity one year after transplant mostly to newly produced T cells. Several hundred expanded graft clones reportedly gave rise to the alpha-beta T cells present about two months after transplant.

As it was prepared, the TCRbeta library received unique molecular identifiers. Using its own MiXCR run on the PCR reads, TCRdb lists one record per CDR3 protein. The sample holds some 200,000 distinct CDR3 sequences; approximately 6% are singletons and the top ten take around 4.1%. This clonotype was seen repeatedly, ten times or more. What it binds is unknown. Trimming pared 5 bases from V and 1 base from J, leaving 15 bases between. CDR3 length: 15 residues. Per germline, CDR1 SGHDN and CDR2 FVKESK. J is TRBJ2-7 and V is TRBV14, with D possibly called TRBD1 or TRBD2 (5 bases each). The clonotype was recovered from a girl under three years old with combined immunodeficiency, due to receive a stem cell transplant. Specimen: PBMCs, collected before TCRalphabeta/CD19-depleted stem cell transplant. In DNA, the CDR3 is TGTGCCAGCAGCTCGGGACGTAAACTATCCTACGAGCAGTACTTC. As protein: CASSSGRKLSYEQYF. Full variable domain (rest looked up from reference TRBV14 and TRBJ2-7): EAGVTQFPSHSVIEKGQTVTLRCDPISGHDNLYWYRRVMGKEIKFLLHFVKESKQDESGMPNNRFLAERTGGTYSTLKVQPAELEDSGVYFCASSSGRKLSYEQYFGPGTRLTVT.